The sequence of this TCR beta chain was determined in a study of T cell responses to AZD1222 COVID-19 vaccine (dated by TCRdb to the early 2020s). Concerning the study at large: AZD1222 recipients given second doses at about 4 weeks or at about 12 weeks were pooled, since spike-specific TCR depth and breadth were not found to differ between the two schedules. TCR sequencing covered 230 or so trial participants: 200 to 210 given two doses of AZD1222 and some 25 given two doses of MenACWY control vaccine. Trial participants were enrolled by age into subgroups of 18-55, 56-69 and 70-plus years, and roughly 150, 30 and 60 TCR-sequenced participants, respectively, were included in these subgroups.

The CDR3 contains 13 residues, cysteine and phenylalanine counted. Only CDR3 DNA is held: 39 bases, read in frame from base 1. After removal of 5 bases from V and 6 bases from J, the junction retains 6 bases not matched to a gene. The CDR3 regions of human TCRbeta chains were analyzed by immunosequencing. The authors processed their data as follows. TCRs in the repertoires were compared against a reference library of SARS-CoV-2-specific TCRs that had been generated with the MIRA antigen-specificity platform. Breadth was defined as the fraction of unique TCRs that were SARS-CoV-2-associated. Depth was defined as the fraction of total T cells that were SARS-CoV-2-associated. Using the MIRA data, each spike-specific TCR was assigned both to the spike region to which the TCR was reactive and to a CD4 or CD8 class. Log10-transformed breadth and depth values were compared by one-way ANOVA with Sidak's multiple comparisons tests. The table comes from immuneACCESS by way of TCRdb, which keeps in-frame sequences with V and J called. Part of the clones is missing from these tables; in studies checked, under half for an unresolved V gene and the rest for unknown reasons. The V and J calls and the clone size are those of that table, but D and trimming were determined from the DNA. In all, the sample holds over 150,000 clones, and 90% of those were seen once. Roughly 3.1% of the sample comes from the top ten.

Turning to this clone: It lacks a known antigen. The input lacks base qualities; no much larger clone sits a single base away.

Study-level results and caveats: Only five or six AZD1222 recipients were SARS-CoV-2 seropositive at baseline, limiting conclusions about previously exposed vaccinees. Epitopes outside the regions mutated in the B.1.351 and B.1.1.7 variants were reportedly recognized by nearly half of the unique spike-specific TCRs. The 56-69-year group was small, and its depth increase did not reach significance, likely because of low power. Most participants were white British and females outnumbered males, and the authors suggested that clonal diversity may have been underestimated. The whole spike protein was spanned by vaccine-associated CD4 TCRs, and dominant responses were seen in regions 160-218 and 743-854. After two AZD1222 doses, spike-specific TCR breadth and depth were significantly higher than at day 0 and than in MenACWY recipients. Because no day 14 peak-response samples were available, repertoires were characterized only after the peak T cell response.

This sample's time point label indicates: baseline before first vaccination. Vaccinee samples came from UK trials COV001 and COV002, including a single-blind randomized controlled phase 2/3 trial of AZD1222 (ChAdOx1 nCoV-19) in healthy adults. For TCRbeta chain sequencing, PBMC samples were collected from trial participants at day 0 and at day 28 after the second dose. Sequences were derived from peripheral blood, sampled on day 0 of AZD1222 vaccination. The chain was built from TRBV12-3 or TRBV12-4 and TRBJ1-1, with 7 central nucleotides matching TRBD1. The TCR sequence derives from an adult in good health. The CDR3 sequence is CASSLGTVAEAFF. The DNA sequence follows: TGTGCCAGCAGTCTCGGGACAGTCGCTGAAGCTTTCTTT.